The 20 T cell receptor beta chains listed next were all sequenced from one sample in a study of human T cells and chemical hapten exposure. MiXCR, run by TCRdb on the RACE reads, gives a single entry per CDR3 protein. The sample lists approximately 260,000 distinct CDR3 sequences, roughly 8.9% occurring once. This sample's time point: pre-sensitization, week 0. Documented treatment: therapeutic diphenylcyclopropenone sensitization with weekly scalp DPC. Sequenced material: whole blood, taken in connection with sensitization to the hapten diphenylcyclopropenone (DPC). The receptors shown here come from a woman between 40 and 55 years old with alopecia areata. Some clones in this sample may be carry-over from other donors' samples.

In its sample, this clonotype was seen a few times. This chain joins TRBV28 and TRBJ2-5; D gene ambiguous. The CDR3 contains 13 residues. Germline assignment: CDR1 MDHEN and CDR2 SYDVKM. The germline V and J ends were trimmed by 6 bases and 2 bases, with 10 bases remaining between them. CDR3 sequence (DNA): TGTGCCAGCAGGCTGCCTGTTCAAGAGACCCAGTACTTC. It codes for CASRLPVQETQYF.

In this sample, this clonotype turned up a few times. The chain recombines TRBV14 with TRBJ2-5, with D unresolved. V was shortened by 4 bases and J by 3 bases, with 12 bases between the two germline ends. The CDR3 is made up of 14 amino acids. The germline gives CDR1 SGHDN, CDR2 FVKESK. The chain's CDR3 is CASSPQEWEETQYF. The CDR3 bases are TGTGCCAGCAGCCCGCAGGAGTGGGAAGAGACCCAGTACTTC.

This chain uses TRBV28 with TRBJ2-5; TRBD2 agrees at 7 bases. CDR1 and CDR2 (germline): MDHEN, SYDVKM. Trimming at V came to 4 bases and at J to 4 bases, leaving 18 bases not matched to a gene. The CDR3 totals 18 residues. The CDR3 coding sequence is TGTGCCAGCAGTTCCGGCGGGAGTAGTATACCGATGGGAGAGACCCAGTACTTC. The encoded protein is CASSSGGSSIPMGETQYF. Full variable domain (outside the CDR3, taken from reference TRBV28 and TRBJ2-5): DVKVTQSSRYLVKRTGEKVFLECVQDMDHENMFWYRQDPGLGLRLIYFSYDVKMKEKGDIPEGYSVSREKKERFSLILESASTNQTSMYLCASSSGGSSIPMGETQYFGPGTRLLVL.

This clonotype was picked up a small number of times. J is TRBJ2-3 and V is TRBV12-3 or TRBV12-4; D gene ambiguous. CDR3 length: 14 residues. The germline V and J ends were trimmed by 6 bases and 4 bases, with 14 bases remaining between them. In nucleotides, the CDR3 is TGTGCCAGCAGCCCTCGACCCGGGTCAGATACGCAGTATTTT. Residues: CASSPRPGSDTQYF.

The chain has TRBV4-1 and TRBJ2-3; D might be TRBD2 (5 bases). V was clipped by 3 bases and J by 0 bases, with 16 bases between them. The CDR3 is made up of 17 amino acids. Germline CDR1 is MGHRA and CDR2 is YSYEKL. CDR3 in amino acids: CASSQLSQRSSTDTQYF. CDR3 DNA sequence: TGCGCCAGCAGCCAGCTTTCCCAGCGGTCTAGCACAGATACGCAGTATTTT.

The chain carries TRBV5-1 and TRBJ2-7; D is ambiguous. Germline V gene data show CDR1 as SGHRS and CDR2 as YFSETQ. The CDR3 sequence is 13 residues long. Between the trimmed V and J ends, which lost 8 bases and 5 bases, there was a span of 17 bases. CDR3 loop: CAREIRSRHEQYF. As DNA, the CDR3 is TGCGCCAGGGAGATACGGAGTCGCCACGAGCAGTACTTC.

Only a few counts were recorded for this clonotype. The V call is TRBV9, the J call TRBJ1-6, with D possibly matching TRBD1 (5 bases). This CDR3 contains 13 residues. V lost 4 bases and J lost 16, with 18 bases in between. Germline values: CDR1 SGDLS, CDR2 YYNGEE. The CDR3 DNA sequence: TGTGCCAGCAGCCTAATGATGGAGGGGTCACTCCACTTT. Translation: CASSLMMEGSLHF.

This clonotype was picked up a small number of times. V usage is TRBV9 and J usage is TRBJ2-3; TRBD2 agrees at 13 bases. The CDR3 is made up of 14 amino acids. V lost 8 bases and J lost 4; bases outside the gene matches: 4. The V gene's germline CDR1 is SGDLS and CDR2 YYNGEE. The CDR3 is CASATSGRSDTQYF. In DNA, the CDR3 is TGTGCCAGTGCGACTAGCGGGAGGTCAGATACGCAGTATTTT.

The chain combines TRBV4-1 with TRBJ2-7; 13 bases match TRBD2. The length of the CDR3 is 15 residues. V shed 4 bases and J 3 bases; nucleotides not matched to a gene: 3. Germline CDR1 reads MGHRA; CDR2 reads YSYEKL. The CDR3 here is CASSLGTSGIYEQYF. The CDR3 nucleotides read TGCGCCAGCAGCCTCGGGACTAGCGGGATCTACGAGCAGTACTTC.

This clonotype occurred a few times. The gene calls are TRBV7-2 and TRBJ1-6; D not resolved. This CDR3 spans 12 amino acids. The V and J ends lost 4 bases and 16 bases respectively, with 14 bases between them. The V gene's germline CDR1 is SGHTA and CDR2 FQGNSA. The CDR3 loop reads CASSSDEIRLHF. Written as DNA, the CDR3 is TGTGCCAGCAGCTCAGATGAAATAAGACTCCACTTT.

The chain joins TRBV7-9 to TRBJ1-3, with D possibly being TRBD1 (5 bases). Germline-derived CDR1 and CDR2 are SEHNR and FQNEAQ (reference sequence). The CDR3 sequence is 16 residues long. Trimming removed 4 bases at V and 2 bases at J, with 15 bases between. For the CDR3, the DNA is TGTGCCAGCAGCTATGGGACCGTAGTTACTGGAAACACCATATATTTT. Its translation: CASSYGTVVTGNTIYF.

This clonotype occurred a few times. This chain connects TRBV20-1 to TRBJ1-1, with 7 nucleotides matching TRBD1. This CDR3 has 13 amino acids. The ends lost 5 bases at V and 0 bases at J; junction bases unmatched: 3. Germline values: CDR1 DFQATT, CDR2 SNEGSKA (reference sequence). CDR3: CSAPGTVNTEAFF. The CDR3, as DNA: TGCAGTGCTCCCGGGACAGTGAACACTGAAGCTTTCTTT.

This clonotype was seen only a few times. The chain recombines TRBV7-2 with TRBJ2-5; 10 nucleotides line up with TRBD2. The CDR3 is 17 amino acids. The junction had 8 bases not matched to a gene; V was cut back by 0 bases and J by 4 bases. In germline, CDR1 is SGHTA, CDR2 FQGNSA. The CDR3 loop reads CASSLAWLAGGGETQYF. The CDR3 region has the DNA TGTGCCAGCAGCTTAGCGTGGTTAGCGGGAGGAGGAGAGACCCAGTACTTC.

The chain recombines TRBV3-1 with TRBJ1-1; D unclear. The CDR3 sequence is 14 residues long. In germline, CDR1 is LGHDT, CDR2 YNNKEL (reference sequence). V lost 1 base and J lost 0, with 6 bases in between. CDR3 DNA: TGTGCCAGCAGCCAAGTGGGCATGAACACTGAAGCTTTCTTT. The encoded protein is CASSQVGMNTEAFF.

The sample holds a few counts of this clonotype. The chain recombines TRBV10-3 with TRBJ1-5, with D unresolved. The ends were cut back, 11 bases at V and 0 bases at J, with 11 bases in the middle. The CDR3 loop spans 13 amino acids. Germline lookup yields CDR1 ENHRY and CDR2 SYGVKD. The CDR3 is CAAARDSNQPQHF. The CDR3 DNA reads TGTGCCGCAGCCCGGGATAGCAATCAGCCCCAGCATTTT.

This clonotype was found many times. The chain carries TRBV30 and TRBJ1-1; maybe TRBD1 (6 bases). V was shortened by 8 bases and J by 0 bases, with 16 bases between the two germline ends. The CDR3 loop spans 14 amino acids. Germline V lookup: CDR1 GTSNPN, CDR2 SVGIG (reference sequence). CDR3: CAMVRGPMNTEAFF. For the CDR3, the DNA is TGTGCCATGGTCCGGGGGCCCATGAACACTGAAGCTTTCTTT.

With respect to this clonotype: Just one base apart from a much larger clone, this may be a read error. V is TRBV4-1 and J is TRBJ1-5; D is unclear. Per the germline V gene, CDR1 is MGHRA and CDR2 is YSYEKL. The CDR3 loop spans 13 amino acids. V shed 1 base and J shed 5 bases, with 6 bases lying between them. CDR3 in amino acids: CASSQVGYQPQHF. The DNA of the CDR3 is TGCGCCAGCAGCCAAGTCGGTTATCAGCCCCAGCATTTT.

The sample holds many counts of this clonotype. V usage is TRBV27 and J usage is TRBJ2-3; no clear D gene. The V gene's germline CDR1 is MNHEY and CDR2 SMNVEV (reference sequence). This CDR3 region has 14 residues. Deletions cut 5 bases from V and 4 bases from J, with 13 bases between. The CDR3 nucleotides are TGTGCCAGCAGTATACGGACCTCCGCAGATACGCAGTATTTT. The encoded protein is CASSIRTSADTQYF.

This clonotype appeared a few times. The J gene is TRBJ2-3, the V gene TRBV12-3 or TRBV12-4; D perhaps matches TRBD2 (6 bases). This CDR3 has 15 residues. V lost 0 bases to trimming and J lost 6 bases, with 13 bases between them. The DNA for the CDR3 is TGTGCCAGCAGTTTAGCATCCCGGGGGAGGGATACGCAGTATTTT. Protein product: CASSLASRGRDTQYF.

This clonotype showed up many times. The CDR3 sequence: CASSKGNYGYTF. CDR3 in DNA: TGTGCCAGCAGCAAGGGGAACTATGGCTACACCTTC. This chain uses TRBV21-1 with TRBJ1-2. TRBV21-1 is tagged as a pseudogene. The CDR3 runs to 12 residues.